The clone carrying this T cell receptor beta chain appeared once. The source of the sample is a study of T cell changes during pregnancy in multiple sclerosis. Generated by immunoSEQ multiplex PCR, the TCRdb table keeps only in-frame clones and is missing some. Found here are 85,000 to 130,000 clones, about 90% of them singletons; the top ten hold 1.6%. The material sequenced was peripheral blood, taken before pregnancy. This receptor was identified in a female donor with multiple sclerosis, enrolled in a pregnancy study.

Here the CDR3 reads CASSSGEGTDTQYF. The CDR3 region has the DNA TGTGCCAGCAGCTCAGGGGAAGGAACAGATACGCAGTATTTT. The chain combines TRBV11-3 with TRBJ2-3, with D perhaps matching TRBD1 (6 bases). This CDR3 is built from 14 residues. The germline V and J ends were trimmed by 4 bases and 3 bases, with 11 bases remaining between them. The germline V gene has CDR1 SGHNT and CDR2 YENEEA.